The 18 T cell receptor beta chains reported below all come from one sample, sequenced in a study of graft-versus-host responses after intestinal transplantation. Sequenced by immunoSEQ multiplex PCR; TCRdb stores in-frame clones only, minus some. Of more than 80,000 clones in the sample, 88% were seen once. Antigen specificity for these receptors is unknown. Sequencing was performed on unstimulated CD4+ T cells sorted from spleen or lymph node cells, taken before transplant. The source is a human donor who was the organ donor for an intestinal transplant.

To note about this clone: This sample includes further DNA sequences coding for the same CDR3. The chain carries TRBV5-1 and TRBJ2-1, with TRBD2 matching 8 bases. The length of the CDR3 is 15 residues. Germline assignment: CDR1 SGHRS and CDR2 YFSETQ. Trimming removed 1 base from V and 3 bases from J; junction bases left unmatched: 3. The CDR3 reads CASSLSAGGYNEQFF. The DNA of the CDR3 is TGCGCCAGCAGCTTGTCCGCGGGGGGCTACAATGAGCAGTTCTTC.

This chain joins TRBV19 and TRBJ1-5; tentatively, D is TRBD1 (5 bases). Trimming removed 0 bases at V and 4 bases at J, with 13 bases between. Germline V gives CDR1 LNHDA, CDR2 SQIVND (reference sequence). The CDR3 runs to 16 residues. This chain's CDR3 is CASSIDLRDSNQPQHF. The CDR3 region has the DNA TGTGCCAGTAGTATAGATCTTCGAGACAGTAATCAGCCCCAGCATTTT. Drawing the rest from reference TRBV19 and TRBJ1-5, the complete variable domain is DGGITQSPKYLFRKEGQNVTLSCEQNLNHDAMYWYRQDPGQGLRLIYYSQIVNDFQKGDIAEGYSVSREKKESFPLTVTSAQKNPTAFYLCASSIDLRDSNQPQHFGDGTRLSIL.

This clone was seen just once. J is TRBJ2-5 and V is TRBV4-2; D is perhaps TRBD1 (5 bases). Trimming took off 5 bases at V and 2 bases at J, with 15 bases between the two ends. The CDR3 has 15 residues. The germline CDR1 and CDR2 sequences are LGHNA and YNFKEQ. CDR3 coding DNA: TGTGCCAGCAGCTCCCAGGGCGGACATCAAGAGACCCAGTACTTC. This encodes CASSSQGGHQETQYF.

The chain uses TRBV11-2 and TRBJ2-7; TRBD1 matches 7 bases. The CDR3 runs 12 residues. Germline lookup yields CDR1 SGHAT and CDR2 FQNNGV. V was pared by 5 bases and J by 9 bases, with 7 bases of the junction left unmatched. The CDR3 DNA reads as TGTGCCAGCAGCACAAGACAGGGCGCGCAGTACTTC. This sequence encodes CASSTRQGAQYF.

This rearrangement joins TRBV29-1 to TRBJ2-1; perhaps TRBD2 as D (6 bases). The V gene's germline CDR1 is SQVTM and CDR2 ANQGSEA. V was clipped by 4 bases and J by 1 base, with 14 bases between them. The CDR3 length is 15 residues. This CDR3 is CSVVSGVLSYNEQFF. The CDR3, as DNA: TGCAGCGTTGTTTCGGGGGTGCTATCCTACAATGAGCAGTTCTTC.

This clone has a single count. The rearrangement uses TRBV11-3 and TRBJ2-2, with 10 bases aligning to TRBD1. With V trimmed by 1 base and J by 6 bases, 5 bases remained unmatched. Per germline, CDR1 SGHNT and CDR2 YENEEA. The CDR3 spans 16 residues. CDR3 sequence reads: CASSLAGTGDAGELFF. The DNA of the CDR3 is TGTGCCAGCAGCTTAGCCGGGACAGGGGATGCCGGGGAGCTGTTTTTT.

The rearrangement joins TRBV19 to TRBJ1-3; 7 nucleotides match TRBD1. Germline V gene data show CDR1 as LNHDA and CDR2 as SQIVND (reference sequence). V lost 6 bases and J lost 4; bases outside the gene matches: 6. The CDR3 extends over 14 amino acids. The CDR3: CASSVGTVGNTIYF. The CDR3 DNA follows: TGTGCCAGTAGCGTAGGGACAGTCGGAAACACCATATATTTT.

This clone was observed a few times. The chain has TRBV5-6 and TRBJ2-7, with 10 bases lining up with TRBD2. The CDR3 is 16 residues long. V gave up 1 base and J gave up 2 bases; unmatched junction bases: 6. The V gene's germline CDR1 is SGHDT and CDR2 YYEEEE. The chain's CDR3 is CASSLYTSGRAYEQYF. Here the CDR3 DNA reads TGTGCCAGCAGCTTGTATACAAGCGGGAGGGCCTACGAGCAGTACTTC.

This sequence joins TRBV6-1 and TRBJ1-2; a possible D gene is TRBD1 (6 bases). Trimming took off 5 bases at V and 1 base at J, with 14 bases between the two ends. Germline V gives CDR1 MNHNS, CDR2 SASEGT. This CDR3 has 15 amino acids. The CDR3 sequence: CASSWWGPVNYGYTF. The CDR3, as DNA: TGTGCCAGCAGTTGGTGGGGGCCGGTTAACTATGGCTACACCTTC.

The genes are TRBV28 and TRBJ2-7, with a tentative D call TRBD1 (5 bases). The germline V gene encodes CDR1 MDHEN and CDR2 SYDVKM. This CDR3 region has 16 residues. Trimming removed 6 bases at V and 3 bases at J, with 21 bases between. CDR3 in amino acids: CASSMAGSLVRYEQYF. The CDR3 DNA reads TGTGCCAGCAGCATGGCAGGGTCTCTGGTCCGCTACGAGCAGTACTTC. Full variable domain (remainder filled in from reference TRBV28 and TRBJ2-7): DVKVTQSSRYLVKRTGEKVFLECVQDMDHENMFWYRQDPGLGLRLIYFSYDVKMKEKGDIPEGYSVSREKKERFSLILESASTNQTSMYLCASSMAGSLVRYEQYFGPGTRLTVT.

This clone has just one count. This chain connects TRBV4-3 to TRBJ2-5; the match to TRBD2 covers 7 bases. The CDR3 contains 15 residues. Unmatched junction bases numbered 6, after V lost 2 bases and J lost 3 bases. CDR1 and CDR2 (germline): LGHNA, YSLEER. This chain's CDR3 is CASSQSWGREETQYF. CDR3 bases: TGCGCCAGCAGCCAATCGTGGGGGAGGGAAGAGACCCAGTACTTC.

This clone came up once. This sequence joins TRBV6-5 and TRBJ2-6; D is undetermined. The germline V gene has CDR1 MNHEY and CDR2 SVGAGI. The V end lost 6 bases, the J end lost 0 bases, and 3 bases lay between the germline ends. The CDR3 is 13 residues long. CDR3 protein: CASSNSGANVLTF. The CDR3 region has the DNA TGTGCCAGCAGCAACTCTGGGGCCAACGTCCTGACTTTC.

This clone was detected a few times. The genes are TRBV7-3 and TRBJ2-7, with no clear D. With 1 base removed from V and 6 bases from J, the gap between germline ends came to 10 bases. CDR1 and CDR2 from the germline V gene are SGHTA and FQGTGA. The CDR3 sequence is 13 residues long. The CDR3 DNA reads TGTGCCAGCAGCTTAAACCAAAGGAGCGAGCAGTACTTC. Protein product: CASSLNQRSEQYF.

V gene TRBV15 combines with J gene TRBJ1-2, with D unresolved. The CDR3 covers 13 residues. V lost 6 bases to trimming and J lost 4 bases, with 12 bases between them. CDR1 and CDR2 (germline): LNHNV, YYDKDF (reference sequence). The CDR3 DNA reads as TGTGCCACCAGTCCGGGTAACTCCTATGGCTACACCTTC. Residues: CATSPGNSYGYTF.

The V and J genes are TRBV4-1 and TRBJ2-1, with TRBD2 identical over 10 bases. The CDR3 sequence is 18 residues long. The germline gives CDR1 MGHRA, CDR2 YSYEKL. The V and J ends lost 1 base and 0 bases, in that order; junction bases with no gene match: 6. In DNA form, the CDR3 reads TGCGCCAGCAGCCAAGGGACTAGCGGCACCTACTCCTACAATGAGCAGTTCTTC. This encodes CASSQGTSGTYSYNEQFF.

The V call is TRBV9, the J call TRBJ2-1; 8 nucleotides agree with TRBD2. Germline V lookup: CDR1 SGDLS, CDR2 YYNGEE. This CDR3 comprises 15 residues. V lost 2 bases to trimming and J lost 6 bases; unmatched junction nucleotides: 7. CDR3 nucleotides: TGTGCCAGCAGCGTGGGACTAGTAGACCGCAATGAGCAGTTCTTC. It specifies CASSVGLVDRNEQFF.

The V gene is TRBV5-5, the J gene TRBJ1-2; 10 bases line up with TRBD1. The germline V gene has CDR1 SGHKS and CDR2 YYEKEE (reference sequence). Trimming cost V 1 base and J 8 bases; bases outside gene matches: 8. The CDR3 consists of 15 residues. The CDR3 nucleotides read TGTGCCAGCAGCTTGAGGTGGGACAGGGGTTCCGGCTACACCTTC. Protein: CASSLRWDRGSGYTF.

V is TRBV20-1 and J is TRBJ1-2; D uncertain. The V gene's germline CDR1 is DFQATT and CDR2 SNEGSKA (reference sequence). V was cut by 6 bases and J by 6 bases, with 8 bases left in between. The CDR3 is 10 amino acids. The CDR3 region has the DNA TGCAGTGCCCCCCGAGATGGCTACACCTTC. It translates to CSAPRDGYTF.